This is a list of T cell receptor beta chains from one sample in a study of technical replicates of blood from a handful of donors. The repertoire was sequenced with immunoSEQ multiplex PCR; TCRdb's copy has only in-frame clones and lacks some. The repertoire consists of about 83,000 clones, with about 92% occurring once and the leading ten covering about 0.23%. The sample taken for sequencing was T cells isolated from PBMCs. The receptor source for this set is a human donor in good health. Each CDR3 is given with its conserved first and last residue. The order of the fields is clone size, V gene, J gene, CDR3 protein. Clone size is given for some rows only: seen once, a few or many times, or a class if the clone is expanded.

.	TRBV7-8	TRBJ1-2	CASSPTGSNYGYTF
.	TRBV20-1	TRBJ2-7	CSARGQYEQYF
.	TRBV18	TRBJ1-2	CASAEPGVRYGYTF
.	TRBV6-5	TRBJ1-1	CASSYAPSGWTEAFF
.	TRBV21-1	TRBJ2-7	CASSAPCGRDSYEQYF
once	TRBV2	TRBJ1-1	CASRNTEAFF
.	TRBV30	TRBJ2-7	CAWDKTGLGYEQYF
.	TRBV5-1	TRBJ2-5	CASRTVRFQYF
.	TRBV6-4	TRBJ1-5	CASSSRMGRDQPQHF
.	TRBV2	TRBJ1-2	CASSDGPNYGYTF
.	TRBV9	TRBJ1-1	CASSATTGVDTEAFF
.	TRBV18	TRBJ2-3	CASSPSRNAGTDTQYF
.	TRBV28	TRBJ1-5	CASSLTGRIRQPQHF
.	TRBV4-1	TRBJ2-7	CASSQGVGSSYEQYF
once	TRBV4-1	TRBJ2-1	CASSQVLIGGDEQFF
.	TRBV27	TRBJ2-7	CASRANPYEQYF
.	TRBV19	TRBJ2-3	CASSGDLTTSGRSIASTDTQYF
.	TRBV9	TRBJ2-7	CASSVAASGGFPPEQYF
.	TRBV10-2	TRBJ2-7	CASRQGFEQYF
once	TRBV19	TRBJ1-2	CASSRDRGNGYTF
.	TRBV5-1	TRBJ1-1	CASSLNRGGEAFF
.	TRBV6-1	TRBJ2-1	CASSVSGTGAYNEQFF
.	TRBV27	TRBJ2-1	CASSGLAGGSSYNEQFF
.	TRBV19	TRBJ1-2	CATGQGAAGGYTF
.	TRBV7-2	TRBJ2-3	CASSLARASGSLTDTQYF
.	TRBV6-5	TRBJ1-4	CASRTIRVGNEKLFF
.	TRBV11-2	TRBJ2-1	CASSPRLAGGPEYNEQFF
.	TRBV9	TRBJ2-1	CASSTEKTSGSYNEQFF
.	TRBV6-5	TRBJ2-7	CASSYSNAAEQYF
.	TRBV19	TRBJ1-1	CASSTRGSGYTEAFF
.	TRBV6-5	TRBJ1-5	CASGVGGSQHF
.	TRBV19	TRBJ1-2	CASSIVSGRTSYGYTF